This T cell receptor (beta chain) was sequenced in a study of control samples from healthy donors and cancer patients. The data were produced by immunoSEQ multiplex PCR, yet TCRdb's version contains in-frame clones alone and is incomplete. The sample lists about 73,000 clones, 94% occurring once. In its sample, this clone was seen once. Trimming removed 2 bases from V and 0 bases from J, with 6 bases in between. The CDR3 is 14 amino acids. The V gene's germline CDR1 is MNHEY and CDR2 SMNVEV (reference sequence). The sample taken for sequencing was blood. This TCR was sampled from a woman aged 40 to 50 in good health. This chain uses TRBV27 with TRBJ2-3; D is possibly TRBD2 (5 bases). This chain's CDR3 is CASSLGGSTDTQYF. The CDR3 region has the DNA TGTGCCAGCAGTTTAGGAGGAAGCACAGATACGCAGTATTTT.